The text below deals with one T cell receptor beta chain. Its antigen remains unknown. Germline CDR1 and CDR2: SGHKS and YYEKEE (reference sequence). This CDR3 has 12 amino acids. After re-calling the 5' RACE reads, TCRdb lists one entry per CDR3 protein, DNA absent. The sample has approximately 400,000 distinct CDR3 sequences. This entry comes from a study of monozygotic twins with inflammatory bowel disease. General study findings and limits: Resolution of different T cell subtypes was not achieved. Sharing of clonotypes with others was lower in IBD patients than in healthy twins, and this was especially so with disease activity.

Every single donor had an approximately 2.3 ml blood sample drawn. The chain is built from TRBV5-5 and TRBJ1-4. The sample consisted of blood. The clonotype comes from a human donor with ulcerative colitis or Crohn's disease, or a healthy co-twin of an affected twin (not recorded which). CDR3 residues: CASSLMGEKLFF. The full variable domain, with the rest looked up from reference TRBV5-5 and TRBJ1-4, is DAGVTQSPTHLIKTRGQQVTLRCSPISGHKSVSWYQQVLGQGPQFIFQYYEKEERGRGNFPDRFSARQFPNYSSELNVNALLLGDSALYLCASSLMGEKLFFGSGTQLSVL.